The next 8 T cell receptor beta chains were all read from a single sample in a study of blood T cell repertoires in COVID-19. Method: immunoSEQ multiplex PCR; TCRdb's copy keeps in-frame clones and lacks some. The data contain 250,000 or so clones, about 86% of them singletons. Sequencing input: peripheral blood. The receptor set was obtained from a man aged 60 to 69 with acute or convalescent COVID-19.

This rearrangement joins TRBV7-2 to TRBJ2-7; 15 bases line up with TRBD2. The CDR3 extends over 16 amino acids. Unmatched junction bases numbered 7, after V lost 5 bases and J lost 5 bases. CDR1 is SGHTA and CDR2 is FQGNSA in the germline V gene. This CDR3 reads CASSPGLAGGPHEQYF. DNA for the CDR3: TGTGCCAGCAGCCCCGGACTAGCGGGAGGGCCCCACGAGCAGTACTTC.

The chain recombines TRBV18 with TRBJ1-2; TRBD1 aligns across 8 bases. The ends lost 2 bases at V and 8 bases at J; junction bases unmatched: 4. CDR3 length equals 13 residues. Germline V gives CDR1 KGHSH, CDR2 LQKENI. In nucleotides, the CDR3 is TGTGCCAGCTCACCAGGACAGGGTCGGGGCTACACCTTC. This translates into CASSPGQGRGYTF.

This clone was seen once. J is TRBJ1-3 and V is TRBV12-5, with D uncertain. V shed 6 bases and J shed 0 bases, with 12 bases lying between them. Germline V gives CDR1 LGHNT, CDR2 FRNRAP. The CDR3 spans 15 residues. CDR3: CASGRFSSSGNTIYF. CDR3 DNA: TGTGCTAGTGGGCGTTTTTCAAGCTCTGGAAACACCATATATTTT.

V is TRBV10-3 and J is TRBJ1-3, with D perhaps TRBD1 (5 bases). The V end lost 4 bases, the J end lost 2 bases, and 12 bases lay between the germline ends. Germline assignment: CDR1 ENHRY and CDR2 SYGVKD. The CDR3 extends over 15 amino acids. The CDR3 nucleotides are TGTGCCATCAGTGGGCAGGGATCCCCTGGAAACACCATATATTTT. Its translation: CAISGQGSPGNTIYF.

The V and J genes are TRBV6-4 and TRBJ2-7; 8 bases match TRBD2. Trimming took 2 bases from V and 6 from J; bases not matched to a gene: 15. This CDR3 is built from 17 residues. From germline, CDR1 is MRHNA and CDR2 SNTAGT. CDR3 nucleotide sequence: TGTGCCAGCAGTGACGGGAGGGAGCGGGAGATCTCCGCCGAGCAGTACTTC. Protein: CASSDGREREISAEQYF.

The V and J genes are TRBV11-2 and TRBJ1-4; 9 bases line up with TRBD1. The CDR3 spans 12 residues. Germline V gene lookup returns CDR1 SGHAT and CDR2 FQNNGV. J gave up 13 bases and V 3 bases, and 3 bases lay outside the gene matches. CDR3 DNA: TGTGCCAGCAGCTTTACAGGGGGCTCACTGTTTTTT. Translated, it gives CASSFTGGSLFF.

The rearrangement uses TRBV30 and TRBJ1-6; D perhaps matches TRBD1 (5 bases). The germline V and J ends were trimmed by 1 base and 10 bases, with 11 bases remaining between them. This CDR3 is 13 amino acids long. The germline CDR1 and CDR2 sequences are GTSNPN and SVGIG (reference sequence). The CDR3 protein is CAWSGSDRSPLHF. The CDR3, as DNA: TGTGCCTGGAGTGGCTCAGACAGATCACCCCTCCACTTT.

Note on this clone: A junction boundary mismatches the germline segment, possibly from a read error. This rearrangement joins TRBV6-1 to TRBJ2-1; 15 bases line up with TRBD2. Germline loops: CDR1 MNHNS, CDR2 SASEGT. The CDR3 has 17 amino acids. CDR3 sequence reads: CASSEAQVGTSGRLGVF. CDR3 coding DNA: TGTGCCAGCAGTGAAGCTCAGGTGGGGACTAGCGGGAGGCTGGGGGTCTTC.